The next 25 T cell receptor beta chains were all read from a single sample in a study of tumor-infiltrating lymphocytes in primary liver carcinoma. A constant-region primer primed TCR beta cDNA synthesis from about 490 ng of total RNA. Three nested multiplex PCR rounds, a slightly modified ARM-PCR method, built the TCR beta libraries. TRBV1-TRBV30 forward primers paired with a C-beta reverse primer were used in the first two PCR rounds, which ran around 10 cycles each. TCRdb ran MiXCR on the multiplex PCR reads and lists one entry per CDR3 protein. The table lists about 120,000 distinct CDR3 sequences, approximately 68% of them singletons. Both RNA and DNA were isolated together from about 19-30 mg of bulk tissue that had not been sorted. The sample comprised tumor-adjacent normal liver tissue. Receptor source: a woman aged 60-70 years with primary liver carcinoma and hepatitis B virus infection.

The gene calls are TRBV11-3 and TRBJ2-1, with 7 positions matching TRBD2. The CDR3 is 17 residues long. Germline trimming cut 5 bases from V and 8 bases from J; bases unmatched to any gene: 18. Germline lookup yields CDR1 SGHNT and CDR2 YENEEA. CDR3 loop: CASSLGRGEWGIDEQFF. As DNA, the CDR3 is TGTGCCAGCAGCCTAGGTCGGGGGGAGTGGGGTATTGATGAGCAGTTCTTC.

This clonotype was picked up many times. V gene TRBV6-5 combines with J gene TRBJ2-1; 7 nucleotides line up with TRBD2. The CDR3 covers 15 residues. The germline V gene has CDR1 MNHEY and CDR2 SVGAGI. V lost 7 bases to trimming and J lost 0 bases; unmatched junction nucleotides: 6. CDR3 DNA: TGTGCCAGCACTTTTCGCGGGAGCTCCTACAATGAGCAGTTCTTC. Translating gives CASTFRGSSYNEQFF.

Remarks on this clonotype: This CDR3 fails to terminate in the conserved phenylalanine or tryptophan, so it likely reflects a read error. The chain couples TRBV29-1 to TRBJ2-2; perhaps TRBD2 as D (6 bases). The germline V gene has CDR1 SQVTM and CDR2 ANQGSEA. CDR3 length: 14 residues. The CDR3 DNA reads TGCAGCGTTGACGCAGGAATGGGATCCGGGGGGCTGTTTTAT. This sequence encodes CSVDAGMGSGGLFY.

V and J are TRBV7-3 and TRBJ2-2, with D tentatively TRBD1 or TRBD2 (7 bases each). The V and J ends lost 7 bases and 1 base respectively, with 16 bases between them. Per germline, CDR1 SGHTA and CDR2 FQGTGA. The CDR3 covers 16 residues. The CDR3 spells CASNPQGGENTGELFF. CDR3 bases: TGTGCCAGCAACCCCCAGGGGGGGGAGAACACCGGGGAGCTGTTTTTT.

Remarks on this clonotype: Just one base apart from a much larger clone, this may be a read error. The chain is built from TRBV11-2 and TRBJ1-1, with D perhaps TRBD1 (6 bases). Per germline, CDR1 SGHAT and CDR2 FQNNGV. The CDR3 spans 14 residues. CDR3 residues: CDSSLGGGDTEASF. CDR3 DNA sequence: TGTGACAGCAGCTTAGGGGGTGGGGACACTGAAGCTTCCTTT.

This clonotype was seen a few times. The CDR3: CASKSGGRAGNEQFF. The CDR3 DNA sequence: TGCGCCAGCAAGTCCGGGGGGAGGGCGGGTAATGAGCAGTTCTTC. The rearrangement uses TRBV5-1 and TRBJ2-1; 7 nucleotides agree with TRBD2. V gave up 6 bases and J gave up 7 bases; unmatched junction bases: 13. Looked up from germline, CDR1 is SGHRS and CDR2 is YFSETQ. There are 15 residues in the CDR3.

As regards this clonotype: A much larger clone differs by one base, so this may be a read error. The chain couples TRBV5-1 to TRBJ2-7; 8 bases are a match to TRBD2. Germline V gives CDR1 SGHRS, CDR2 YFSETQ. V shed 4 bases, J shed 0 bases, and the junction held 9 bases outside the gene matches. The CDR3 is made up of 16 amino acids. In DNA, the CDR3 is TGCGCCAGCAGCCCGGGGTTTAGCGGGATCTCCTACGAGCAGTACTTC. Its protein is CASSPGFSGISYEQYF.

This rearrangement joins TRBV9 to TRBJ2-7, with D possibly TRBD1 on 6 matching bases. The CDR3 length is 14 residues. Trimming took off 3 bases at V and 4 bases at J, with 14 bases between the two ends. Germline CDR1 is SGDLS and CDR2 is YYNGEE. The CDR3 region is CASSAAGQPYEQYF. DNA for the CDR3: TGTGCCAGCAGCGCGGCAGGACAGCCATACGAGCAGTACTTC.

The V call is TRBV20-1, the J call TRBJ2-1; 9 bases are a match to TRBD2. Trimming cost V 5 bases and J 6 bases; bases outside gene matches: 17. Germline CDR1 and CDR2: DFQATT and SNEGSKA (reference sequence). This CDR3 contains 17 residues. Here the CDR3 reads CSAVVAGDRSPPNEQFF. The CDR3 DNA reads as TGCAGTGCTGTGGTAGCGGGAGACAGATCCCCCCCCAATGAGCAGTTCTTC.

About this clonotype itself: Just one base apart from a much larger clone, this may be a read error. The chain links TRBV5-1 to TRBJ1-5, with no clear D. Trimming took 4 bases from V and 0 from J, leaving 23 bases between them. The CDR3 length is 19 residues. Germline lookup yields CDR1 SGHRS and CDR2 YFSETQ. CDR3 in amino acids: CASSTGLVLSIASNQPQHF. CDR3 DNA: TGCGCCAGCAGCACCGGACTGGTTCTTTCCATCGCTAGCAATCAGCCCCAGCATTTT.

This clonotype was seen at least ten times. At one of its ends the junction is not consistent with the germline gene, which may arise from a read error. The chain carries TRBV29-1 and TRBJ1-2, with TRBD1 matching 9 bases. The CDR3 is 13 amino acids. Germline V CDR1 and CDR2: SQVTM, ANQGSEA. The CDR3 DNA is TGCAGCGTGGAAGGGGACAGGGACTATGGCTACACCTTC. As protein: CSVEGDRDYGYTF.

The chain uses TRBV6-6 and TRBJ2-5; 14 nucleotides match TRBD2. The CDR3 is 17 residues long. Trimming cost V 11 bases and J 10 bases; bases outside gene matches: 21. Germline lookup yields CDR1 MNHNY and CDR2 SVGAGI (reference sequence). As DNA, the CDR3 is TGTGCCTCCCTAGGGACTAGCGGGAGTCGCGGCCAAGAGTTCCAGTACTTC. Residues: CASLGTSGSRGQEFQYF.

In regard to this clonotype: An end of the junction differs from the germline gene, which may be a read error. The rearrangement uses TRBV12-3 or TRBV12-4 and TRBJ1-5; 9 bases agree with TRBD1. The length of the CDR3 is 14 residues. The CDR3 DNA sequence: TGTGCCAGCAGTTTAGTAACAGGGGGCCAGCCTCAGCGTTTT. The encoded protein is CASSLVTGGQPQRF.

With regard to this clonotype: At one of its ends the junction is not consistent with the germline gene, which may arise from a read error. This CDR3 is CVSSLAPLAGGQNNGQFF. DNA of the CDR3: TGTGTCAGCAGTTTAGCCCCCCTAGCGGGAGGGCAAAACAATGGGCAGTTCTTC. V gene TRBV11-2 combines with J gene TRBJ2-1, with 12 bases that match TRBD2. This CDR3 has 18 residues. The germline CDR1 and CDR2 sequences are SGHAT and FQNNGV.

In the case of this clonotype: One end of the junction is discordant with germline, which a read error may explain. The chain couples TRBV29-1 to TRBJ2-1; D may be TRBD1 (6 bases). CDR1 is SQVTM and CDR2 is ANQGSEA in the germline V gene. The CDR3 runs to 13 residues. This chain's CDR3 is CSDVKTGYNEQFF. The CDR3 DNA follows: TGCAGCGATGTTAAGACAGGCTACAATGAGCAGTTCTTT.

In regard to this clonotype: Compared with germline, one end of the junction differs, possibly owing to a read error. This chain uses TRBV5-1 with TRBJ2-3, with 7 bases identical to TRBD1. Germline V gene lookup returns CDR1 SGHRS and CDR2 YFSETQ. This CDR3 contains 13 residues. The CDR3 DNA sequence: TGCGCCAGCAAGGGACAGAGCACAGATACGCATTACTTT. Its protein is CASKGQSTDTHYF. The full variable domain, completed using reference TRBV5-1 and TRBJ2-3, is KAGVTQTPRYLIKTRGQQVTLSCSPISGHRSVSWYQQTPGQGLQFLFEYFSETQRNKGNFPGRFSGRQFSNSRSEMNVSTLELGDSALYLCASKGQSTDTHYFGPGTRLTVL.

Of note for this clonotype: Being one base from a much bigger clone, this may be a read error. The CDR3 here is CVSSTSTSGSADTQYF. In nucleotides, the CDR3 is TGCGTCAGCAGCACCTCGACTAGCGGGAGCGCAGATACGCAGTATTTT. The chain employs TRBV5-1 and TRBJ2-3, with 12 bases aligning to TRBD2. The length of the CDR3 is 16 residues. CDR1 and CDR2 from the germline V gene are SGHRS and YFSETQ.

In regard to this clonotype: The junction does not match germline at one end; this may be a read error. The rearrangement uses TRBV11-2 and TRBJ1-3, with D perhaps matching TRBD1 (5 bases). Germline assignment: CDR1 SGHAT and CDR2 FQNNGV. This CDR3 contains 19 residues. CDR3 loop: CASTSRPDKGAYSENTIYF. DNA for the CDR3: TGTGCCAGCACCTCACGCCCGGACAAGGGAGCGTACTCTGAAAACACCATATATTTT.

Comment on this clonotype: An end of the junction does not agree with germline; a read error may underlie this. The chain recombines TRBV29-1 with TRBJ2-5; either TRBD1 or TRBD2 may fit D (5 bases each). CDR1 is SQVTM, CDR2 ANQGSEA, per germline. The CDR3 spans 12 residues. CDR3 sequence: CNVFRDHVTQYF. The CDR3 DNA reads TGCAACGTTTTCCGGGACCATGTGACGCAGTACTTC.

This clonotype was detected ten times or more. An end of the junction does not agree with germline; a read error may underlie this. The rearrangement joins TRBV29-1 to TRBJ1-2; D ambiguous. The CDR3 totals 13 residues. Looked up from germline, CDR1 is SQVTM and CDR2 is ANQGSEA. The CDR3 loop reads CSVEAGINYGYTF. The CDR3 DNA follows: TGCAGCGTGGAAGCGGGGATTAACTATGGCTACACCTTC.

The rearrangement joins TRBV20-1 to TRBJ2-1, with D perhaps matching TRBD1 or TRBD2 (5 bases each). V lost 1 base and J 7 bases, leaving 32 bases between the germline ends. The CDR3 extends over 20 amino acids. Germline CDR1 DFQATT, CDR2 SNEGSKA (reference sequence). The CDR3 region is CSARAHARQGDPIRLNEQFF. Written as DNA, the CDR3 is TGCAGTGCTAGAGCCCACGCTAGGCAGGGAGATCCTATTAGACTTAATGAGCAGTTCTTC.

Comments on this clonotype: This may be a read error: a much more frequent sequence differs by one nucleotide. The chain uses TRBV7-9 and TRBJ2-1; no clear D gene. The CDR3 runs 13 residues. Germline loops: CDR1 SEHNR, CDR2 FQNEAQ (reference sequence). V shed 2 bases and J shed 5 bases, with 7 bases lying between them. CDR3 DNA sequence: TGTGCCAGCAGCTTAAACCAAAACAATGAGCAGTTCTTC. This codes for CASSLNQNNEQFF.

Regarding this clonotype: A junction boundary mismatches the germline segment, possibly from a read error. J is TRBJ1-2 and V is TRBV6-6; tentative D call: TRBD1 (5 bases). Germline V gives CDR1 MNHNY, CDR2 SVGAGI (reference sequence). This CDR3 contains 13 residues. The CDR3 here is CVSSLPRQYGYTF. Written as DNA, the CDR3 is TGTGTCAGCAGTCTACCGCGACAGTATGGCTACACCTTC.

Of note for this clonotype: The junction departs from the called germline gene at one end, perhaps through a read error. The chain recombines TRBV11-2 with TRBJ1-1; possibly TRBD1 for D (5 bases). CDR3 length: 12 residues. Germline CDR1 reads SGHAT; CDR2 reads FQNNGV. The CDR3: CTSNSKQAEDFF. CDR3 nucleotide sequence: TGTACCAGCAACTCTAAACAGGCTGAAGATTTCTTT.

This clonotype occurred a few times. This rearrangement joins TRBV2 to TRBJ2-5; TRBD1 agrees at 8 bases. V was pared by 3 bases and J by 7 bases, with 4 bases of the junction left unmatched. CDR3 length: 13 residues. Germline V gene data show CDR1 as SNHLY and CDR2 as FYNNEI. The CDR3 protein is CASSEDRAGTQYF. Written as DNA, the CDR3 is TGTGCCAGCAGTGAGGACAGGGCTGGGACCCAGTACTTC.